Each of the 6 T cell receptor beta chains below was sequenced from the same sample in a study of blood T cell repertoires in COVID-19. Repertoires were generated with immunoSEQ multiplex PCR, while TCRdb's copy carries only in-frame clones and drops some. This repertoire shows 90,000 to 120,000 clones, over 60% found once; its top ten account for 4.3%. The sample taken for sequencing was peripheral blood. The receptors were sampled from a man in his 70s with acute or convalescent COVID-19.

Ten or more counts support this clone. Other nucleotide sequences from this sample produce the same CDR3. V and J are TRBV3-1 (or the pseudogene TRBV3-2) and TRBJ1-6; unclear D gene. The CDR3 length is 12 residues. V lost 2 bases, J lost 7 bases, and 3 bases lay in between. Germline CDR1 reads LGHDT; CDR2 reads YNNKEL (reference sequence). CDR3: CASSQLNSPLHF. The CDR3 DNA follows: TGTGCCAGCAGCCAATTAAATTCACCCCTCCACTTT.

J is TRBJ1-4 and V is TRBV18; no clear D. V was shortened by 3 bases and J by 4 bases, with 9 bases between the two germline ends. Germline assignment: CDR1 KGHSH and CDR2 LQKENI. CDR3 length: 14 amino acids. The CDR3 loop is CASSPPSGNEKLFF. The CDR3 DNA follows: TGTGCCAGCTCACCGCCTTCGGGTAATGAAAAACTGTTTTTT.

The chain joins TRBV6-5 to TRBJ2-2; tentative D call: TRBD2 (6 bases). Trimming removed 6 bases from V and 1 base from J, with 12 bases in between. CDR3 length equals 15 residues. Germline-derived CDR1 and CDR2 are MNHEY and SVGAGI. CDR3 amino acids: CASRREFLNTGELFF. The CDR3 DNA reads as TGTGCCAGCAGACGGGAGTTTTTGAACACCGGGGAGCTGTTTTTT.

This chain joins TRBV3-1 (or the pseudogene TRBV3-2) and TRBJ2-1; a weak D match, TRBD1 (6 bases). This CDR3 is 14 amino acids long. V was cut by 0 bases and J by 6 bases, with 9 bases left in between. CDR1 LGHDT and CDR2 YNNKEL come from the germline V gene (reference sequence). The CDR3: CASSQEGRGNEQFF. The CDR3 DNA follows: TGTGCCAGCAGCCAAGAAGGCAGGGGCAATGAGCAGTTCTTC.

To note about this clone: The same CDR3 is also encoded by other DNA sequences in this sample. This chain joins TRBV7-2 and TRBJ1-5; D remains ambiguous. Germline CDR1 SGHTA, CDR2 FQGNSA. The V end was cut by 1 base, the J end by 3 bases, with 7 bases between. CDR3 length: 14 amino acids. The CDR3 here is CASSLGQINQPQHF. CDR3 bases: TGTGCCAGCAGCTTAGGGCAGATCAATCAGCCCCAGCATTTT.

The rearrangement uses TRBV19 and TRBJ1-2, with 11 nucleotides matching TRBD1. This CDR3 contains 16 residues. Germline CDR1 and CDR2: LNHDA and SQIVND (reference sequence). J gave up 3 bases and V 8 bases, and 11 bases lay outside the gene matches. In DNA, the CDR3 is TGTGCCAGTCAGGGACAGGGGGGTCAAGGTGACTATGGCTACACCTTC. Translating gives CASQGQGGQGDYGYTF.